The present T cell receptor (beta chain) was sequenced within a study of CD8 T cells in ankylosing spondylitis. The study, taken as a whole, reports: Characteristic, it appeared, of ankylosing spondylitis blood was a TCR beta motif of seven or eight highly homologous variants.

CDR3 size: 16 residues. The germline V and J ends were trimmed by 2 bases and 1 base, with 12 bases remaining between them. Germline V gene lookup returns CDR1 MGHRA and CDR2 YSYEKL. As regards this clonotype: The antigen is undetermined.

TCRdb re-analysed the 5' RACE reads in MiXCR, keeping a single row per CDR3 protein. Among a few hundred thousand distinct CDR3 sequences, less than 10% were seen once, and the ten largest hold roughly 15%. This chain joins TRBV4-1 and TRBJ2-1; tentative D call: TRBD1 (6 bases). The clonotype comes from a male donor with ankylosing spondylitis. The sequencing sample was made of blood, either unsorted or a sorted T cell fraction (not recorded which). This CDR3 is CASSQQTGPSYNEQFF. CDR3 sequence (DNA): TGCGCCAGCAGCCAACAGACAGGCCCTTCCTACAATGAGCAGTTCTTC.